Below are 10 T cell receptor beta chains sequenced from a single sample in a study of cytomegalovirus exposure and HLA in healthy donors. Vbeta (60) and Jbeta (13) primers were used in the PCR. Produced via immunoSEQ multiplex PCR; TCRdb's table is partial and in-frame only. The sample includes more than 85,000 clones, about 80% seen only once; the top ten take over 7%. Sequencing was performed on PBMCs. The receptors were sampled from a woman aged 50 to 65 in good health and CMV-seropositive.

This clone came up once. The gene calls are TRBV9 and TRBJ2-2; 8 bases are a match to TRBD2. This CDR3 has 18 amino acids. Germline V lookup: CDR1 SGDLS, CDR2 YYNGEE. Trimming removed 3 bases from V and 7 bases from J; junction bases left unmatched: 17. As DNA, the CDR3 is TGTGCCAGCAGCGCCCAGGGGAGCGGGGGCCTAGGAGGCGGGGAGCTGTTTTTT. It specifies CASSAQGSGGLGGGELFF.

This clone was seen only once. The rearrangement joins TRBV10-3 to TRBJ2-1; D is unresolved. The germline V gene encodes CDR1 ENHRY and CDR2 SYGVKD. The V end was cut by 2 bases, the J end by 8 bases, with 4 bases between. The CDR3 extends over 11 amino acids. This CDR3 is CAISETDEQFF. The CDR3 bases are TGTGCCATCAGTGAGACGGATGAGCAGTTCTTC.

V is TRBV6-6 and J is TRBJ2-3; 9 positions match TRBD2. Germline assignment: CDR1 MNHNY and CDR2 SVGAGI (reference sequence). Germline trimming cut 4 bases from V and 1 base from J; bases unmatched to any gene: 3. The CDR3 is 15 amino acids. Here the CDR3 reads CASSLPSGGTDTQYF. DNA of the CDR3: TGTGCCAGCAGTTTACCTAGCGGGGGCACAGATACGCAGTATTTT.

The chain links TRBV27 to TRBJ2-3, with 12 nucleotides matching TRBD2. Per the germline V gene, CDR1 is MNHEY and CDR2 is SMNVEV (reference sequence). The CDR3 length is 12 residues. With 4 bases clipped from V and 14 bases from J, the junction kept 4 bases outside the gene matches. The CDR3 DNA is TGTGCCAGCAGTTCGACTAGCGGGGGTCTGTATTTT. It is translated as CASSSTSGGLYF.

The chain is built from TRBV19 and TRBJ2-1, with D tentatively TRBD1 (5 bases). Trimming stripped 8 bases from V and 7 bases from J, with 18 bases between. CDR3 length: 14 residues. Germline loops: CDR1 LNHDA, CDR2 SQIVND (reference sequence). This CDR3 is CASPGFTADNEQFF. The CDR3 DNA is TGTGCCAGTCCAGGGTTTACAGCTGATAATGAGCAGTTCTTC.

The chain links TRBV6-6 to TRBJ2-7; no reliable D call. V shed 6 bases and J shed 3 bases, with 9 bases lying between them. The CDR3 has 12 residues. CDR1 is MNHNY and CDR2 is SVGAGI in the germline V gene (reference sequence). This chain's CDR3 is CASSLLSYEQYF. The CDR3 nucleotides read TGTGCCAGCAGCCTCCTTAGCTACGAGCAGTACTTC.

The CDR3 DNA follows: TGTGCTAGTGGTTCGTCCCTTCCAACTAGGCATACGCAGTATTTT. It encodes CASGSSLPTRHTQYF. The chain links TRBV12-5 to TRBJ2-3, with a tentative D call TRBD2 (5 bases). V was cut by 4 bases and J by 7 bases, with 18 bases left in between. Germline V gives CDR1 LGHNT, CDR2 FRNRAP. The CDR3 spans 15 residues.

The V and J genes are TRBV11-2 and TRBJ2-3; D remains unclear. This CDR3 has 14 amino acids. Germline loops: CDR1 SGHAT, CDR2 FQNNGV. The V gene lost 4 bases and the J gene lost 4 bases, with 12 bases spanning the gap. In nucleotides, the CDR3 is TGTGCCAGCAGCTCCCCCGTAGAGGCAGATACGCAGTATTTT. This encodes CASSSPVEADTQYF.

The J gene is TRBJ1-5, the V gene TRBV7-6, with 7 nucleotides matching TRBD1. V lost 5 bases, J lost 1 base, and 2 bases stayed unmatched. The CDR3 length is 14 residues. CDR1 and CDR2 from the germline V gene are SGHVS and FNYEAQ. The CDR3 reads CASSLQGSNQPQHF. The CDR3 coding sequence is TGTGCCAGCAGCCTACAGGGGAGCAATCAGCCCCAGCATTTT.

This clone was detected a few times. The CDR3 protein is CASGPTGGVGYTF. As DNA, the CDR3 is TGTGCCAGTGGCCCTACGGGGGGGGTCGGCTACACCTTC. The V gene is TRBV19, the J gene TRBJ1-2; a weak D match, TRBD1 (5 bases). Germline CDR1 is LNHDA and CDR2 is SQIVND (reference sequence). The V gene lost 8 bases and the J gene lost 8 bases, with 18 bases spanning the gap. The CDR3 has 13 residues.